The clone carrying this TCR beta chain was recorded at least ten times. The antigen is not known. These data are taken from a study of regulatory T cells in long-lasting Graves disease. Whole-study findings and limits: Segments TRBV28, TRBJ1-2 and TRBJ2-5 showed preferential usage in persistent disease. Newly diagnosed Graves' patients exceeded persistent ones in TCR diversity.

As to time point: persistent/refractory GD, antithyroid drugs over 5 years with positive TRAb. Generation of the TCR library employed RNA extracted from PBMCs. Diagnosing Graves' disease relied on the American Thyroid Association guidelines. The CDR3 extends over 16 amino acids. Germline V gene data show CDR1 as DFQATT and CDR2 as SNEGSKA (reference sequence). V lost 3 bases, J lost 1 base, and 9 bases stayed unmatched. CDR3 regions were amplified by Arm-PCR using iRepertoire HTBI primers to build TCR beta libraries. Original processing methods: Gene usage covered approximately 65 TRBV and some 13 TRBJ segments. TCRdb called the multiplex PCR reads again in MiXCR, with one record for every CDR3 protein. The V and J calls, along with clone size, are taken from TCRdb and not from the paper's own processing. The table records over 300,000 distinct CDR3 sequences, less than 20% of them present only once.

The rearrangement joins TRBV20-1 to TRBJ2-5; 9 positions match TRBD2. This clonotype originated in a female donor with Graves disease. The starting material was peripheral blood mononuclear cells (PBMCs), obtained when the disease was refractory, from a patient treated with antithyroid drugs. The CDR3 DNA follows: TGCAGTGCTAGCGGGCTAGCGGGAAGATCCCAAGAGACCCAGTACTTC. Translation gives CSASGLAGRSQETQYF.